This T cell receptor beta chain stems from a study of cytomegalovirus exposure and HLA in healthy donors. A note on this clone: Its antigen is unidentified.

Primers: 60 Vbeta forward and 13 Jbeta reverse. Libraries were prepared by immunoSEQ multiplex PCR; TCRdb keeps only in-frame clonotypes and omits some of them. The sample lists some 85,000 clones, roughly 79% occurring once. Whole-study findings and limits: Highly shared sequence variants in one cluster were likely a sequencing artifact. V- and J-gene trimming in TCR beta was tied to a missense DCLRE1C variant by an analysis performed later. Researchers counted around 170 TCR beta chains as cytomegalovirus-associated. Being productive about 90% or about 30% of the time was typical of most TCR beta V segments in an earlier analysis.

This sequence originates from a male donor in good health and CMV-seronegative. The sample was PBMCs.

The CDR3: CASSQDRSLVEQFF. The CDR3 coding sequence is TGCGCCAGCAGCCAAGATAGGAGTCTAGTTGAGCAGTTCTTC. The chain joins TRBV4-1 to TRBJ2-1; D unclear. CDR1 is MGHRA, CDR2 YSYEKL, per germline. Trimming shortened V by 0 bases and J by 9 bases, and 12 bases separated the two germline ends. The length of the CDR3 is 14 residues.